This section outlines one T cell receptor beta chain sequence together with its context. Its binding antigen is unknown. Base qualities are not provided; no much larger clone lies one nucleotide away. The data were obtained in a study of blood T cell repertoires in COVID-19 (dated by TCRdb to about 2020). With respect to the entire study: The collaborator samples originated in the United States, Italy and Spain and spanned the acute and convalescent phases of COVID-19. The repertoires were released in a freely available public database intended as a resource for research on the immune response to SARS-CoV-2. Where available, HLA class I and class II types were taken from metadata supplied by the sample provider and were not determined by assay-based typing. The dataset comprised deeply sampled blood TCRbeta repertoires from subjects exposed to, actively infected with, or recovered from COVID-19. The material from the prospective study consisted of cDNA or gDNA derived from T cells, B-cell-depleted T cells, or PBMCs. The samples were drawn from two sources: the first 160 participants of the ongoing ImmuneRACE study, and some 1,300 subjects contributed by 6 global collaborators. The sample metadata nearly always contained a de-identified subject ID, COVID-19 status, age in years and sex. Study-wide conclusions, independent of this receptor: The quantity of clinical and demographic metadata differed by source and by participant and was supplied without curation.

The collaborating institutions used their own protocols to collect whole blood in K2EDTA tubes. For TCRbeta analysis, collaborators shipped samples as frozen whole blood, isolated PBMCs, or DNA extracted from either of those sample types. TCRbeta CDR3 regions were amplified from genomic DNA by means of the immunoSEQ Assay, a bias-controlled multiplex PCR. Concerning the study's data processing: Nucleated cell counts per sample were estimated from amplification of reference gene primers within the assay. To quantify the absolute abundance of each unique TCRbeta CDR3 rearrangement, sequence reads were collapsed and filtered. For each sample, productive Simpson clonality was calculated as the square root of Simpson's diversity index over productive rearrangements. TCRdb carries this immuneACCESS record with in-frame sequences only. Its versions omit some clonotypes, under half of them owing to an unresolved V gene in the studies checked, with the rest unexplained. For V, J and clone size, that table is used; D and trimming come from the DNA. Within this sample are about 50,000 clones, with around 89% of them counted one time only. More than 15% of the sample comes from the top ten.

As encoded in the germline V gene, CDR1 is WSHSY while CDR2 is SAAADI. V ends up 0 bases short and J 3 bases short, with an unmatched junction base count of 6. From cysteine to phenylalanine, the CDR3 is 17 amino acids long. Left in the record is the CDR3 DNA by itself, 51 bases read in frame from the first base. The sequence was obtained from a human donor in a cohort sampled during active COVID-19. The specimen sequenced was peripheral blood. The rearrangement combines TRBV10-2 with TRBJ1-1; a stretch of 11 junction bases matches TRBD1. The DNA is TGCGCCAGCAGTGAGTCGGTGGGACAGGGGGAGGACACTGAAGCTTTCTTT. This sequence encodes CASSESVGQGEDTEAFF.